This entry lists 21 T cell receptor beta chains sequenced from one sample in a study of blood T cell repertoires in COVID-19. Sequencing used immunoSEQ multiplex PCR; TCRdb keeps in-frame clones, though not all of them. The sample holds about 50,000 clones, about 85% seen once. What was sequenced was peripheral blood. All receptors derive from a human donor in a cohort sampled during active COVID-19.

This chain uses TRBV5-5 with TRBJ1-5; no firm D call. CDR3 length: 15 amino acids. Germline V gene lookup returns CDR1 SGHKS and CDR2 YYEKEE (reference sequence). With 0 bases removed from V and 7 bases from J, the gap between germline ends came to 14 bases. CDR3 protein: CASSLAGVFGQPQHF. The CDR3 region has the DNA TGTGCCAGCAGCTTGGCCGGGGTCTTTGGGCAGCCCCAGCATTTT.

The rearrangement links TRBV3-1 (or the pseudogene TRBV3-2) to TRBJ1-2, with 7 bases fitting TRBD1. Germline V lookup: CDR1 LGHDT, CDR2 YNNKEL (reference sequence). The V and J ends lost 4 bases and 5 bases, in that order; junction bases with no gene match: 4. The CDR3 spans 13 residues. The CDR3 nucleotides read TGTGCCAGCAGCCGTGAACAGGGGTATGGCTACACCTTC. It codes for CASSREQGYGYTF.

This clone is a singleton in its sample. The gene calls are TRBV6-2 or TRBV6-3 and TRBJ2-2; 13 bases map to TRBD2. V trimming: 6 bases; J trimming: 5 bases; junction bases outside the gene matches: 6. The germline CDR1 and CDR2 sequences are MNHEY and SVGEGT. This CDR3 spans 16 amino acids. The CDR3 DNA follows: TGTGCCAGCAGCCCCGGACTAGCGGGAGTAACCGGGGAGCTGTTTTTT. It is translated as CASSPGLAGVTGELFF.

The V gene is TRBV28, the J gene TRBJ1-5; no clear D gene. The CDR3 has 13 amino acids. Germline lookup yields CDR1 MDHEN and CDR2 SYDVKM. The V gene lost 9 bases and the J gene lost 4 bases, with 13 bases spanning the gap. The CDR3 protein is CASSSPNNQPQHF. The DNA of the CDR3 is TGTGCCAGTTCTAGTCCAAATAATCAGCCCCAGCATTTT.

The chain employs TRBV7-9 and TRBJ2-3; 7 nucleotides match TRBD2. With V trimmed by 8 bases and J by 1 base, 6 bases remained unmatched. This CDR3 has 14 residues. The germline V gene encodes CDR1 SEHNR and CDR2 FQNEAQ (reference sequence). The CDR3 DNA sequence: TGTGCCAGCGGCGGGGCGGGAGGCACAGATACGCAGTATTTT. It yields the protein CASGGAGGTDTQYF. Supplemented by reference TRBV7-9 and TRBJ2-3, the full variable domain reads DTGVSQNPRHKITKRGQNVTFRCDPISEHNRLYWYRQTLGQGPEFLTYFQNEAQLEKSRLLSDRFSAERPKGSFSTLEIQRTEQGDSAMYLCASGGAGGTDTQYFGPGTRLTVL.

The V call is TRBV5-1, the J call TRBJ2-3, with a possible D match to TRBD2 (5 bases). Germline V gene data show CDR1 as SGHRS and CDR2 as YFSETQ. Trimming left V 0 bases short and J 4 bases short, with 18 bases between. This CDR3 contains 17 residues. This chain's CDR3 is CASSLGAGSRSPDTQYF. The CDR3 DNA follows: TGCGCCAGCAGCTTGGGGGCGGGCTCTCGATCCCCAGATACGCAGTATTTT.

The rearrangement links TRBV11-2 to TRBJ1-3; D gene ambiguous. The CDR3 runs 16 residues. CDR1 and CDR2 (germline): SGHAT, FQNNGV. The V end lost 0 bases, the J end lost 4 bases, and 13 bases lay between the germline ends. The DNA of the CDR3 is TGTGCCAGCAGCTTAGAACGCATCTCCAGGGGAAACACCATATATTTT. Protein sequence: CASSLERISRGNTIYF.

In this sample, this clone turned up a few times. The chain employs TRBV23-1 and TRBJ2-7; possible D gene TRBD1, 5 bases. TRBV23-1 is an ORF for which the function is uncertain. CDR3 length: 17 amino acids. Trimming took off 3 bases at V and 3 bases at J, with 21 bases between the two ends. This chain's CDR3 is CASSHLSQGLILYEQYF. The CDR3 DNA is TGCGCCAGCAGTCACCTCTCCCAGGGTCTTATCCTCTACGAGCAGTACTTC.

J is TRBJ2-7 and V is TRBV5-6; 11 nucleotides align to TRBD1. The CDR3 runs 13 residues. The germline V gene encodes CDR1 SGHDT and CDR2 YYEEEE. V lost 4 bases, J lost 6 bases, and 3 bases stayed unmatched. The CDR3 DNA sequence: TGTGCCAGCAGCGCCGGGACAGGGGGCGAGCAGTACTTC. As protein: CASSAGTGGEQYF. Looking up the rest from reference TRBV5-6 and TRBJ2-7 gives the full variable domain: DAGVTQSPTHLIKTRGQQVTLRCSPKSGHDTVSWYQQALGQGPQFIFQYYEEEERQRGNFPDRFSGHQFPNYSSELNVNALLLGDSALYLCASSAGTGGEQYFGPGTRLTVT.

V and J are TRBV7-9 and TRBJ1-1; D unclear. Germline V CDR1 and CDR2: SEHNR, FQNEAQ (reference sequence). The V end lost 0 bases, the J end lost 6 bases, and 14 bases lay between the germline ends. The CDR3 runs to 15 residues. The CDR3 bases are TGTGCCAGCAGCTTAGCGGTGCAGGCAGAGTCTGAAGCTTTCTTT. Translating gives CASSLAVQAESEAFF. Based on the CDR3 plus reference TRBV7-9 and TRBJ1-1, the full variable domain is DTGVSQNPRHKITKRGQNVTFRCDPISEHNRLYWYRQTLGQGPEFLTYFQNEAQLEKSRLLSDRFSAERPKGSFSTLEIQRTEQGDSAMYLCASSLAVQAESEAFFGQGTRLTVV.

The chain combines TRBV30 with TRBJ2-2; D not certain. The CDR3 contains 14 residues. Germline V gene sequence: CDR1 GTSNPN, CDR2 SVGIG (reference sequence). Between the trimmed V and J ends, which lost 4 bases and 1 base, there was a span of 10 bases. The CDR3 is CAWIRQVNTGELFF. The CDR3 region has the DNA TGTGCCTGGATACGGCAGGTGAACACCGGGGAGCTGTTTTTT.

The gene calls are TRBV2 and TRBJ1-5; no clear D. This CDR3 is built from 14 residues. Germline CDR1 reads SNHLY; CDR2 reads FYNNEI. V was trimmed by 3 bases and J by 5 bases, leaving 11 bases between them. The CDR3 loop reads CASSESQVYQPQHF. The CDR3 region has the DNA TGTGCCAGCAGTGAGTCGCAGGTCTATCAGCCCCAGCATTTT. Supplemented by reference TRBV2 and TRBJ1-5, the full variable domain reads EPEVTQTPSHQVTQMGQEVILRCVPISNHLYFYWYRQILGQKVEFLVSFYNNEISEKSEIFDDQFSVERPDGSNFTLKIRSTKLEDSAMYFCASSESQVYQPQHFGDGTRLSIL.

This clone was detected a few times. This chain uses TRBV5-1 with TRBJ2-1; the match to TRBD1 covers 12 bases. Germline CDR1 reads SGHRS; CDR2 reads YFSETQ. The CDR3 consists of 15 residues. V trimming: 4 bases; J trimming: 8 bases; junction bases outside the gene matches: 7. The CDR3 coding sequence is TGCGCCAGCAGCCGAACGGGACAGGGGGCCGATGAGCAGTTCTTC. It specifies CASSRTGQGADEQFF.

This clone showed up just once. This chain joins TRBV10-2 and TRBJ2-7; possibly TRBD1 for D (7 bases). Trimming cost V 3 bases and J 0 bases, with 12 bases left between them. This CDR3 comprises 15 residues. Per the germline V gene, CDR1 is WSHSY and CDR2 is SAAADI. CDR3 amino acids: CASSDQGGTSYEQYF. CDR3 coding DNA: TGCGCCAGCAGTGACCAGGGGGGAACCTCCTACGAGCAGTACTTC.

The chain has TRBV2 and TRBJ2-7, with a weak D call TRBD1 (5 bases). V lost 5 bases, J lost 6 bases, and 17 bases lay in between. Germline CDR1 reads SNHLY; CDR2 reads FYNNEI. This CDR3 has 14 residues. The CDR3 DNA is TGTGCCAGCAGTTATGGGGCACCTCCAGGCGAGCAGTACTTC. Its translation is CASSYGAPPGEQYF.

This clone was observed a single time. The rearrangement joins TRBV5-1 to TRBJ2-5; maybe TRBD1 (6 bases). Germline V lookup: CDR1 SGHRS, CDR2 YFSETQ. Trimming took off 4 bases at V and 7 bases at J, with 20 bases between the two ends. The CDR3 spans 15 residues. CDR3 coding DNA: TGCGCCAGCAGCGCCAAAACAGGGACCCCGGGGACCCAGTACTTC. As protein: CASSAKTGTPGTQYF. Combining the CDR3 with reference TRBV5-1 and TRBJ2-5 gives the whole variable domain KAGVTQTPRYLIKTRGQQVTLSCSPISGHRSVSWYQQTPGQGLQFLFEYFSETQRNKGNFPGRFSGRQFSNSRSEMNVSTLELGDSALYLCASSAKTGTPGTQYFGPGTRLLVL.

This clone was observed a few times. This chain uses TRBV2 with TRBJ1-1, with 7 nucleotides matching TRBD1. Trimming at V came to 6 bases and at J to 3 bases, leaving 4 bases not matched to a gene. CDR1 and CDR2 from the germline V gene are SNHLY and FYNNEI. The CDR3 extends over 13 amino acids. The chain's CDR3 is CASRLQGYTEAFF. In nucleotides, the CDR3 is TGTGCCAGCAGACTACAGGGGTACACTGAAGCTTTCTTT.

In DNA, the CDR3 is TGTGCCATCAGTAGGACAGGGAACTACGAGCAGTACTTC. It specifies CAISRTGNYEQYF. The chain carries TRBV10-3 and TRBJ2-7, with 8 positions matching TRBD1. The CDR3 runs to 13 residues. V lost 5 bases and J lost 3; bases outside the gene matches: 3. Germline V gives CDR1 ENHRY, CDR2 SYGVKD.

The chain employs TRBV19 and TRBJ1-1; D perhaps matches TRBD1 (6 bases). The CDR3 is 14 amino acids. V was clipped by 7 bases and J by 2 bases, with 14 bases between them. The germline V gene has CDR1 LNHDA and CDR2 SQIVND (reference sequence). The CDR3: CASTPGAGNTEAFF. The CDR3 DNA follows: TGTGCCAGTACCCCAGGGGCCGGAAACACTGAAGCTTTCTTT.

V gene TRBV6-4 combines with J gene TRBJ1-2; 11 positions match TRBD1. There are 15 residues in the CDR3. CDR1 and CDR2 (germline): MRHNA, SNTAGT. J gave up 1 base and V 3 bases, and 1 base lay outside the gene matches. For the CDR3, the DNA is TGTGCCAGCAGTGATGGGACAGGGGGTAACTATGGCTACACCTTC. It encodes CASSDGTGGNYGYTF.

This chain joins TRBV6-5 and TRBJ1-1; D may be TRBD1 (5 bases). The CDR3 has 15 amino acids. Per the germline V gene, CDR1 is MNHEY and CDR2 is SVGAGI. The V gene lost 7 bases and the J gene lost 5 bases, with 20 bases spanning the gap. The CDR3: CASIPRRGGKTEAFF. The CDR3 bases are TGTGCCAGCATCCCCCGCCGGGGGGGGAAAACTGAAGCTTTCTTT.